The entry that follows covers one TCR beta chain sequence. Its antigen is not known. Profiling relied on immunoSEQ multiplex PCR, and the TCRdb table lists in-frame clones only, not all of them. The repertoire has approximately 25,000 clones, 69% of them found once; the top ten carry about 2.6%. The data belong to a study of T cell clones after liver transplantation. Study in general: As an antigen-independent comparator, third-party-reactive TCRbeta sequences came from pre-transplant mixed lymphocyte reactions. Study findings and constraints: In two subjects, few donor cells limited the measurable donor-reactive repertoire.

The sample was CD4+ T cells from blood, taken before liver transplant. The TCR sequence derives from a human donor who received a liver transplant.

CDR3 loop: CASRVIGALYNEQFF. The CDR3 coding sequence is TGTGCCAGCAGGGTAATCGGGGCCTTATACAATGAGCAGTTCTTC. The rearrangement joins TRBV6-1 to TRBJ2-1; D may be TRBD1 or TRBD2 (5 bases each). The CDR3 consists of 15 residues. Germline V gene data show CDR1 as MNHNS and CDR2 as SASEGT. Trimming shortened V by 6 bases and J by 4 bases, and 16 bases separated the two germline ends.